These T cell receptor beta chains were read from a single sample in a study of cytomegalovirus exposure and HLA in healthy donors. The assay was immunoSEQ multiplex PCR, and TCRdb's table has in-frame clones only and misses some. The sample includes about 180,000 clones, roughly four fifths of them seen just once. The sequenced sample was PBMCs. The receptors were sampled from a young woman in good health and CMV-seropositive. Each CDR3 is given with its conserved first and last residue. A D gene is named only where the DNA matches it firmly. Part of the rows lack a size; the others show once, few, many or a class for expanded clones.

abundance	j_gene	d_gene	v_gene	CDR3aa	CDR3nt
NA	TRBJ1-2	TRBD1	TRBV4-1	CASSQETMGQRANYGYTF	TGCGCCAGCAGCCAAGAGACGATGGGACAGCGAGCTAACTATGGCTACACCTTC
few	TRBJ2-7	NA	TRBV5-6	CASSLGASGLYF	TGTGCCAGCAGCCTGGGGGCGTCAGGGTTGTACTTC
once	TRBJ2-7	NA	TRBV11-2	CASRIIRGTPVHEQYF	TGTGCCAGCAGAATTATCAGAGGGACACCCGTCCACGAGCAGTACTTC
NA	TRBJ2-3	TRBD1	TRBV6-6	CASRDRAKDTQYF	TGTGCCAGCAGAGACAGGGCTAAAGATACGCAGTATTTT
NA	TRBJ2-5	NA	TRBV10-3	CAISDSGPGGETQYF	TGTGCCATCAGTGACTCAGGACCCGGCGGGGAGACCCAGTACTTC
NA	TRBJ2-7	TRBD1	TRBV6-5	CASSYTPTGGYEQYF	TGTGCCAGCAGTTACACCCCTACAGGGGGCTACGAGCAGTACTTC
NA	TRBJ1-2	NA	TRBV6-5	CASSYSNEGGEYGYTF	TGTGCCAGCAGTTACTCAAACGAGGGGGGGGAATATGGCTACACCTTC
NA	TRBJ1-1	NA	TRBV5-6	CASSFLTENTEAFF	TGTGCCAGCAGTTTCCTAACCGAGAACACTGAAGCTTTCTTT
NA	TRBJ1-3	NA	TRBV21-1	CASSKDSDSSGNTIYF	TGTGCCAGCAGCAAAGATTCCGATAGCTCTGGAAACACCATATATTTT
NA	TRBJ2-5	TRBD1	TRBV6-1	CASRTGQLEETQYF	TGTGCCAGCAGAACGGGACAGTTGGAAGAGACCCAGTACTTC
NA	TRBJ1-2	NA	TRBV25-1	CASSESREVSNYGYTF	TGTGCCAGCAGTGAAAGCAGGGAGGTCTCAAACTATGGCTACACCTTC
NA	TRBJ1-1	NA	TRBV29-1	CSVGVSGDEAFF	TGCAGCGTTGGGGTGTCGGGAGACGAAGCTTTCTTT
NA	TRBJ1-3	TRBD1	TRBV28	CASSPGQGAGNTIYF	TGTGCCAGCAGCCCCGGACAGGGGGCTGGAAACACCATATATTTT
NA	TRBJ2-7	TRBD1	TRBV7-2	CASSRATGGRAEQYF	TGTGCCAGCAGCCGCGCGACAGGGGGCCGAGCCGAGCAGTACTTC
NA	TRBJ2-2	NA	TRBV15	CATSREEGTGGELFF	TGTGCCACCAGCAGAGAGGAGGGTACGGGCGGGGAGCTGTTTTTT
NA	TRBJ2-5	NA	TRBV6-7	CASRPDIQETQYF	TGTGCCAGCAGACCCGACATCCAAGAGACCCAGTACTTC
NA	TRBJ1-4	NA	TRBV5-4	CASSLGGAVEKLFF	TGTGCCAGCAGCTTGGGTGGGGCCGTTGAAAAACTGTTTTTT
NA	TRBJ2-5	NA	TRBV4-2	CASSQVTSRVTQYF	TGTGCCAGCAGCCAAGTAACTAGCCGGGTGACCCAGTACTTC
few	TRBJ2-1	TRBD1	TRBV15	CATSSDRGSYNEQFF	TGTGCCACCAGCTCCGACAGGGGCTCCTACAATGAGCAGTTCTTC
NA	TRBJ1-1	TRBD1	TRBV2	CASTRTGGTEAFF	TGTGCCAGCACTCGGACAGGGGGGACTGAAGCTTTCTTT
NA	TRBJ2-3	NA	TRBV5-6	CASSLGLTSTDTQYF	TGTGCCAGCAGCTTAGGACTTACGAGCACAGATACGCAGTATTTT
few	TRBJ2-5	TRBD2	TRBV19	CASSLSAGVETQYF	TGTGCCAGTAGTTTGTCGGCGGGGGTCGAGACCCAGTACTTC
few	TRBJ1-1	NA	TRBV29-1	CSAVLLVGDTEAFF	TGCAGCGCGGTACTCCTTGTCGGGGACACTGAAGCTTTCTTT
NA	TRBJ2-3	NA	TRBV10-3	CATRLSGSTDTQYF	TGTGCCACTAGACTATCCGGTAGCACAGATACGCAGTATTTT
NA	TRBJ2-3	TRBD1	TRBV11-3	CASSLGDRGRTDTQYF	TGTGCCAGCAGCTTAGGGGACAGGGGGCGAACAGATACGCAGTATTTT
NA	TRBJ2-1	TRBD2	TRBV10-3	CAIRGGEHNEQFF	TGTGCCATCCGCGGGGGGGAGCACAATGAGCAGTTCTTC
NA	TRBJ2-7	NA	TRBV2	CASSEAYEIPYEQYF	TGTGCCAGCAGTGAAGCGTACGAGATTCCTTACGAGCAGTACTTC
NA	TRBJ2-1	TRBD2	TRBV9	CASSVAAGGPYNEQFF	TGTGCCAGCAGCGTAGCGGCGGGGGGTCCCTACAATGAGCAGTTCTTC